Sequencing of this TCR beta chain was carried out in a study of cytomegalovirus exposure and HLA in healthy donors. Findings of the study overall: In vitro, three CMV-associated chains proved specific for CMV antigens. According to a subsequent analysis, TCR clusters from the first cohort were inclined to appear together in the 120 validation repertoires. It was approximately 160 TCR beta chains that were listed as cytomegalovirus-associated. Using the classifier, cytomegalovirus status was reportedly diagnosed with high specificity and sensitivity.

Regarding this clone: The antigen is unknown. At one boundary the junction diverges from the germline segment, which might be a read error.

The method was immunoSEQ multiplex PCR; TCRdb's version includes in-frame clones alone and lacks a portion of them. Of roughly 56,000 clones listed, 90% to 95% are singletons. Germline loops: CDR1 SNHLY, CDR2 FYNNEI. The CDR3 has 18 amino acids. This rearrangement joins TRBV2 to TRBJ1-6, with TRBD1 matching over 9 bases. Sequencing used PBMCs. The clonotype comes from a woman aged 18-29 years in good health and CMV-seropositive. The CDR3 nucleotides read TGTGCCAGCAGCAGGACAGGGGCGTTTATATCCTTTAATTCACCCCTCCACTTT. Its protein is CASSRTGAFISFNSPLHF. The whole variable domain, filled in from reference TRBV2 and TRBJ1-6, reads EPEVTQTPSHQVTQMGQEVILRCVPISNHLYFYWYRQILGQKVEFLVSFYNNEISEKSEIFDDQFSVERPDGSNFTLKIRSTKLEDSAMYFCASSRTGAFISFNSPLHFGNGTRLTVT.